This TCR beta chain was recovered during a study of blood T cell repertoires in COVID-19 (dated by TCRdb to 2018 to 2021). Context from the whole study: The collaborator samples originated in the United States, Italy and Spain and spanned the acute and convalescent phases of COVID-19. A freely available public database, intended as a resource for researchers studying the immune response to SARS-CoV-2, is where the repertoires were released. The samples were drawn from the first 160 participants of the ongoing ImmuneRACE study and from 1,254 subjects provided by 6 global collaborators. The prospective study material was composed of cDNA or gDNA derived from T cells, B-cell-depleted T cells, or PBMCs. The dataset comprised deeply sampled blood TCRbeta repertoires from subjects exposed to, actively infected with, or recovered from COVID-19. Nearly every sample came with metadata listing a de-identified subject ID, COVID-19 status, age in years and sex. Where HLA class I and class II types were available, the types were taken from metadata supplied by the sample provider, not from assay-based typing.

As encoded in the germline V gene, CDR1 is ENHRY while CDR2 is SYGVKD. Taken from cysteine to phenylalanine, the CDR3 has 15 residues. CDR3 DNA only is kept here, 45 bases in frame from base 1. V drops 3 bases and J drops 6 bases, leaving 14 bases in between. Of note for this clone: The target of this receptor is not known. No base-level quality is on record; no much larger clone is a single base apart.

Broad study findings and their caveats: The amount of clinical and demographic metadata varied by source and participant and was provided uncurated.

Enrolling through a virtual design, the prospective study's participants ranged in age from roughly 18 to 95 years and lived across approximately 25 United States geographic areas. To assign participants to cohorts, the prospective study relied on clinical history that participants themselves reported in a screening survey and a study questionnaire. In the prospective study, whole blood, serum and a nasopharyngeal or oropharyngeal swab were collected from each participant by mobile phlebotomists. Additional blood draws and questionnaires over an approximately 2-month period could optionally be provided by prospective study participants. Blood samples from the prospective study were shipped frozen or at room temperature prior to DNA extraction. TCRbeta CDR3 regions were amplified from genomic DNA using the immunoSEQ Assay, a bias-controlled multiplex PCR. The authors' pipeline ran thus. Within the assay, amplification of reference gene primers was used to estimate how many nucleated cells each sample contained. Sequence reads were collapsed and filtered to measure the absolute abundance of every unique TCRbeta CDR3 rearrangement. For each sample, productive Simpson clonality was calculated as the square root of Simpson's diversity index across productive rearrangements. What TCRdb holds here is the immuneACCESS table cut down to in-frame rearrangements. Part of the clones is not present; checked against another copy, under half of the missing clones reflect an unresolved V gene, and the others are unexplained. The D gene and trimming were derived from the DNA, and the V and J assignments and clone size from that table. The sample table lists roughly 240,000 clones, 87% of them with a count of one. The ten largest clones capture 2.6% of the sample.

The rearrangement joined TRBV10-3 to TRBJ2-2, and TRBD2 may be the D gene, going by 7 matching bases. Sequenced: PBMCs or T cells enriched from blood (not recorded which). This TCR derives from a woman aged 30 to 39 with acute COVID-19. The bases are TGTGCCATCAGTGAAGAGGGGGGGCTCCCCGGGGAGCTGTTTTTT. This sequence encodes CAISEEGGLPGELFF.